The 2 T cell receptor beta chains below were found in one sample sequenced in a study of blood T cell repertoires in COVID-19. The repertoire was sequenced with immunoSEQ multiplex PCR; TCRdb's copy has only in-frame clones and lacks some. The data show some 90,000 clones, 90% seen once. The sequencing input was peripheral blood. The receptor source for this set is a woman at least 80 years old with active or convalescent COVID-19.

V and J are TRBV5-4 and TRBJ2-7; tentative D call: TRBD1 (6 bases). This CDR3 comprises 15 residues. Trimming shortened V by 0 bases and J by 5 bases, and 15 bases separated the two germline ends. Looked up from germline, CDR1 is SGHNT and CDR2 is YYREEE (reference sequence). The CDR3 DNA is TGTGCCAGCAGCTTGGCCTCGACAGGTCTCGACGAGCAGTACTTC. Protein sequence: CASSLASTGLDEQYF. The variable domain in full, with the rest retrieved from reference TRBV5-4 and TRBJ2-7, is ETGVTQSPTHLIKTRGQQVTLRCSSQSGHNTVSWYQQALGQGPQFIFQYYREEENGRGNFPPRFSGLQFPNYSSELNVNALELDDSALYLCASSLASTGLDEQYFGPGTRLTVT.

The J gene is TRBJ1-2, the V gene TRBV7-2, with D possibly matching TRBD1 (5 bases). The germline V and J ends were trimmed by 5 bases and 0 bases, with 10 bases remaining between them. Germline V gives CDR1 SGHTA, CDR2 FQGNSA. The CDR3 has 14 amino acids. The CDR3 protein is CASSEMTANYGYTF. As DNA, the CDR3 is TGTGCCAGCAGCGAGATGACAGCTAACTATGGCTACACCTTC.